Detailed here is one T cell receptor (beta chain). Naive CD4+ T cells were purified with Tregs depleted by CD25. The CDR3 is made up of 14 amino acids. In germline, CDR1 is MNHEY, CDR2 SVGEGT. Trimming removed 5 bases at V and 0 bases at J, with 7 bases between. Constant-region reverse primers amplified full-length variable regions, followed by semi-nested Nested Universal Primer A PCR. From the 5' RACE reads, TCRdb called clonotypes with MiXCR, one entry per CDR3 protein. The sample yields 45,000 to 60,000 distinct CDR3 sequences, almost 25% seen once. The rearrangement uses TRBV6-2 or TRBV6-3 and TRBJ1-4, with a weak D call TRBD1 (5 bases). The source of this sequence is a female donor with breast cancer. The sequenced sample was tumor-infiltrating naive CD4+ T cells sorted from the breast tumor. Documented subset: naive CD4+ T cells, CD4+CD45RA+CD25-. The CDR3 DNA reads as TGTGCCAGCAGTCAGACAGCAACTAATGAAAAACTGTTTTTT. It specifies CASSQTATNEKLFF.